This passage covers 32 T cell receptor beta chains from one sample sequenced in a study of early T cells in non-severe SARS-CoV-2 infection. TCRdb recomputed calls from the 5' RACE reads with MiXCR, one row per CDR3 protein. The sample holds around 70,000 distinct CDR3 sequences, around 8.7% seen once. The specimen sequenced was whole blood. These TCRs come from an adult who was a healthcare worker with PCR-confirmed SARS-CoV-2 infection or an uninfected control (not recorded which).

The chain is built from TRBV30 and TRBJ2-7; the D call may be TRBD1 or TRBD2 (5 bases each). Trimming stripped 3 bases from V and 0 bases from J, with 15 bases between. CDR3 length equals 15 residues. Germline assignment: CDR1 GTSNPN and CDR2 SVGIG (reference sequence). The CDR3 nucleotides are TGTGCCTGGAGCTCGCCCCGGGACGGCTCCTACGAGCAGTACTTC. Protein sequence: CAWSSPRDGSYEQYF.

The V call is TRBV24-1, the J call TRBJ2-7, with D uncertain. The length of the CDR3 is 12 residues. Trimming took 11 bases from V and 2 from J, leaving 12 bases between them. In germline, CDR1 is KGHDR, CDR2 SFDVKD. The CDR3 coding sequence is TGTGCCAGCACGGATGAGCCCTACGAGCAGTACTTC. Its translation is CASTDEPYEQYF.

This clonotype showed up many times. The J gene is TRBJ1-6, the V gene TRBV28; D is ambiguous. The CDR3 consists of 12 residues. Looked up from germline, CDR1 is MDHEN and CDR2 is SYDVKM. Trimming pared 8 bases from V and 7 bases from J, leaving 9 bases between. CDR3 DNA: TGTGCCAGCCTTCCAGCAAATTCACCCCTCCACTTT. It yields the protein CASLPANSPLHF.

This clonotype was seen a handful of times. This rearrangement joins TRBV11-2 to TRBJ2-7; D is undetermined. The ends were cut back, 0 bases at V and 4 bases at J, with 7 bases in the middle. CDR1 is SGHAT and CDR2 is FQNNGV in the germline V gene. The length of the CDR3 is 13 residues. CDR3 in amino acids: CASSLDPVYEQYF. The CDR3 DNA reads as TGTGCCAGCAGCTTAGATCCAGTTTACGAGCAGTACTTC.

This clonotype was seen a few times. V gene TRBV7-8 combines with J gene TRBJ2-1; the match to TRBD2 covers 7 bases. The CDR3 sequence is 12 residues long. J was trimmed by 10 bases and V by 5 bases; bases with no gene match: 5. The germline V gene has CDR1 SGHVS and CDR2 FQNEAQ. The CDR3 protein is CASSPPGGEQFF. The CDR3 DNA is TGTGCCAGCAGCCCGCCCGGGGGGGAGCAGTTCTTC. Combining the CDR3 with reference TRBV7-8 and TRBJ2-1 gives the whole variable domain GAGVSQSPRYKVAKRGQDVALRCDPISGHVSLFWYQQALGQGPEFLTYFQNEAQLDKSGLPSDRFFAERPEGSVSTLKIQRTQQEDSAVYLCASSPPGGEQFFGPGTRLTVL.

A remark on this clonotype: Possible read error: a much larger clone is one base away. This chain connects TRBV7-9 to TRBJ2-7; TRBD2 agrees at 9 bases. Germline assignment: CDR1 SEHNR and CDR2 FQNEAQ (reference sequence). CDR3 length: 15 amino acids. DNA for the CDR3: TGTGCCAGCGGCTTAGGGCTAGCGGGACCTTACGAGCAGTACTTC. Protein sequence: CASGLGLAGPYEQYF.

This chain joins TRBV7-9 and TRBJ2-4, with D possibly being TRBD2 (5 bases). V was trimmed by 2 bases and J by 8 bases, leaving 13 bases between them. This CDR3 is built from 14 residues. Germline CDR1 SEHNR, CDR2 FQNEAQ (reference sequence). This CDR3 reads CASSLRLAGDIQYF. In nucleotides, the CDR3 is TGTGCCAGCAGCTTAAGACTCGCCGGGGACATTCAGTACTTC. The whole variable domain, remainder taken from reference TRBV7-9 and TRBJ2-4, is DTGVSQNPRHKITKRGQNVTFRCDPISEHNRLYWYRQTLGQGPEFLTYFQNEAQLEKSRLLSDRFSAERPKGSFSTLEIQRTEQGDSAMYLCASSLRLAGDIQYFGAGTRLSVL.

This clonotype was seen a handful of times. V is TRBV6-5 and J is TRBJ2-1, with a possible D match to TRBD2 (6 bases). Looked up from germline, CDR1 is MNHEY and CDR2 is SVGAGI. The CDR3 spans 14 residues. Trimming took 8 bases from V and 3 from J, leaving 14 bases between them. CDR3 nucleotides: TGTGCCAGCCTACGCCCCGGGGGCTACAATGAGCAGTTCTTC. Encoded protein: CASLRPGGYNEQFF.

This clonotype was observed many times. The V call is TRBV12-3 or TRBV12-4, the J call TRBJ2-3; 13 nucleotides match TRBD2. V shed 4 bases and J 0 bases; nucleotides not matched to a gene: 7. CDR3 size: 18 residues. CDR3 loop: CASSYSGTSGASTDTQYF. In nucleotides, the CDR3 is TGTGCCAGCAGTTACAGTGGGACTAGCGGGGCTAGCACAGATACGCAGTATTTT.

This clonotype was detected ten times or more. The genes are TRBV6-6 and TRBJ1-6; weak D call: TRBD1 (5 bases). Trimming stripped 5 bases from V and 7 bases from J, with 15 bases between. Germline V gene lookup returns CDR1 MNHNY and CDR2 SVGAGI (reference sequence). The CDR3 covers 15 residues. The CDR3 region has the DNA TGTGCCAGCAGTACACTCCGGGACCGGAATTCACCCCTCCACTTT. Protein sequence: CASSTLRDRNSPLHF.

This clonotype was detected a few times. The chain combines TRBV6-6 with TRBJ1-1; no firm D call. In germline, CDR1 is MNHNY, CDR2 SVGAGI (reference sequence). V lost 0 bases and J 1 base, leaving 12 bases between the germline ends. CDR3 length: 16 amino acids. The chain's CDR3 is CASSYSNMAGNTEAFF. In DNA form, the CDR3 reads TGTGCCAGCAGTTACTCGAACATGGCGGGGAACACTGAAGCTTTCTTT.

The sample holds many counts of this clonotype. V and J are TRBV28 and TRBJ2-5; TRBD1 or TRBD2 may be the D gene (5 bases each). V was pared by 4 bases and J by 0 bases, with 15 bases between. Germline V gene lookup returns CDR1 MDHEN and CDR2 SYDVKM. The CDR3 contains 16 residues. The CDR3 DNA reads TGTGCCAGCAGTTCCCTCGGGGCATTGTACCAAGAGACCCAGTACTTC. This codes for CASSSLGALYQETQYF.

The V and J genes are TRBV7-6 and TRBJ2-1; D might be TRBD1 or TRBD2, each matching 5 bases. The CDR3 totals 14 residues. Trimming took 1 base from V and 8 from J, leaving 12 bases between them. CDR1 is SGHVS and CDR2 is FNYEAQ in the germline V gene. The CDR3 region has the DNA TGTGCCAGCAGCTTAGGAGGGGTTTGGGATGAGCAGTTCTTC. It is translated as CASSLGGVWDEQFF.

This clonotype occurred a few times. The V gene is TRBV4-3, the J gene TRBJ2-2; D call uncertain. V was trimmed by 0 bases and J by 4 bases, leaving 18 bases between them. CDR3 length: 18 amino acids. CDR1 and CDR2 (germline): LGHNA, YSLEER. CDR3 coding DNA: TGCGCCAGCAGCCAAGACCGTGGCAGCCTACTCGTCACCGGGGAGCTGTTTTTT. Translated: CASSQDRGSLLVTGELFF.

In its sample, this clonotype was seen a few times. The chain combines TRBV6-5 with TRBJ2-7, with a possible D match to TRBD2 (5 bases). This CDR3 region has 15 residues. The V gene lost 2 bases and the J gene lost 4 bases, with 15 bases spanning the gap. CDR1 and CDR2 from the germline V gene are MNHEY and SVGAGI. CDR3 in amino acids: CASSYGSRVTYEQYF. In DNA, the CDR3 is TGTGCCAGCAGTTACGGTTCGCGGGTCACTTACGAGCAGTACTTC.

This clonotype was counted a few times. This CDR3 reads CASSPAGLDYNEQFF. The CDR3 DNA follows: TGTGCCAGCAGCCCTGCGGGACTAGACTACAATGAGCAGTTCTTC. This rearrangement joins TRBV7-2 to TRBJ2-1, with 8 bases lining up with TRBD2. The CDR3 is 15 amino acids. V was clipped by 5 bases and J by 3 bases; unmatched bases: 6. Germline CDR1 is SGHTA and CDR2 is FQGNSA.

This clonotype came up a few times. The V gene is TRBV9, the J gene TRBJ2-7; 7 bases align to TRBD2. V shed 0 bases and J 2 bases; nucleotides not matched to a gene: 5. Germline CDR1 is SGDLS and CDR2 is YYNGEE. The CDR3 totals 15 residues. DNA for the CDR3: TGTGCCAGCAGCGTAGGTCCTAGCGGAACCTACGAGCAGTACTTC. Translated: CASSVGPSGTYEQYF. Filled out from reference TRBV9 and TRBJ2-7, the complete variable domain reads DSGVTQTPKHLITATGQRVTLRCSPRSGDLSVYWYQQSLDQGLQFLIQYYNGEERAKGNILERFSAQQFPDLHSELNLSSLELGDSALYFCASSVGPSGTYEQYFGPGTRLTVT.

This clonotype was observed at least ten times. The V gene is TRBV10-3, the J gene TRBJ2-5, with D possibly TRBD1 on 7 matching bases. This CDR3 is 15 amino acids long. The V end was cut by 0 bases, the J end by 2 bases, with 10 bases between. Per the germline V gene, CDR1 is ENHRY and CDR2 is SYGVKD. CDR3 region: CAISESGGQQETQYF. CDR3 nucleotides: TGTGCCATCAGTGAGTCGGGGGGACAGCAAGAGACCCAGTACTTC.

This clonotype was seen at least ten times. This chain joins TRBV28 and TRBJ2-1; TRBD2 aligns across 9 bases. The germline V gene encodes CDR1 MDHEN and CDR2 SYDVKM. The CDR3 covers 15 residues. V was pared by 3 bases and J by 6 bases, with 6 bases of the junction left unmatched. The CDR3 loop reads CASSLGAGGVNEQFF. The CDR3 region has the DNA TGTGCCAGCAGTTTGGGAGCGGGAGGTGTCAATGAGCAGTTCTTC.

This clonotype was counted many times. The CDR3 loop is CASGDRATDTQYF. The CDR3 nucleotides read TGTGCCAGTGGGGACAGGGCCACAGATACGCAGTATTTT. The V gene is TRBV19, the J gene TRBJ2-3; TRBD1 matches at 9 bases. Trimming at V came to 8 bases and at J to 2 bases, leaving 2 bases not matched to a gene. The CDR3 spans 13 residues. Germline CDR1 is LNHDA and CDR2 is SQIVND (reference sequence).

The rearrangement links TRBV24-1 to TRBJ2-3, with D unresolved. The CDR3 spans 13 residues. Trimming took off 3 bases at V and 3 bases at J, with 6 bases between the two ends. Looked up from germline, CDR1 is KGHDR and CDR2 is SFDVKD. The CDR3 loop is CATSDPATDTQYF. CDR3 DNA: TGTGCCACCAGTGATCCCGCTACAGATACGCAGTATTTT.

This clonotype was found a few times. The CDR3 region is CASSPRLGGRAPLSYEQYF. CDR3 nucleotides: TGTGCCAGCAGCCCCCGTTTGGGCGGGAGAGCCCCCCTCTCCTACGAGCAGTACTTC. This chain links TRBV3-1 with TRBJ2-7, with 7 bases identical to TRBD2. Losses at the gene ends were 4 bases for V and 0 bases for J; bases not matched to a gene: 18. This CDR3 contains 19 residues. The germline CDR1 and CDR2 sequences are LGHDT and YNNKEL (reference sequence).

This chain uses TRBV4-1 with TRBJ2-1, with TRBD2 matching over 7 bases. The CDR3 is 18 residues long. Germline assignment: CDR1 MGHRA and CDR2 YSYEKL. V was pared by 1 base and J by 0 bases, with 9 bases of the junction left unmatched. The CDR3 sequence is CASSQGASGRGSYNEQFF. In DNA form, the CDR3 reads TGCGCCAGCAGCCAAGGAGCTAGTGGGAGGGGCTCCTACAATGAGCAGTTCTTC.

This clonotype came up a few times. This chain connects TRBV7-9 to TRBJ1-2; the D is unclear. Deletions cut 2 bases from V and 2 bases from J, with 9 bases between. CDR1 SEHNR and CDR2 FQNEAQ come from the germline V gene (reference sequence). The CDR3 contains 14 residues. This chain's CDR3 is CASSLLAGNYGYTF. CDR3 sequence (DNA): TGTGCCAGCAGCTTACTTGCGGGAAACTATGGCTACACCTTC.

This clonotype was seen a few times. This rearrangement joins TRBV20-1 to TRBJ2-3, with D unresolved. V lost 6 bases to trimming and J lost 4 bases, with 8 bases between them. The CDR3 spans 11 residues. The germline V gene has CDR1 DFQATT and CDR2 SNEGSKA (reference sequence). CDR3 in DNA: TGCAGTGCGGCCTCAGCAGATACGCAGTATTTT. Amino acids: CSAASADTQYF.

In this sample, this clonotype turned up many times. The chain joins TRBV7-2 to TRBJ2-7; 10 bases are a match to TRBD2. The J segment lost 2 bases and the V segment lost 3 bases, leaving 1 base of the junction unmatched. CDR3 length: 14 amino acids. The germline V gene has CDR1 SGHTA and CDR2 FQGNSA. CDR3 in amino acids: CASSFTSGTYEQYF. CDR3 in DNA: TGTGCCAGCAGCTTTACTAGCGGGACCTACGAGCAGTACTTC.

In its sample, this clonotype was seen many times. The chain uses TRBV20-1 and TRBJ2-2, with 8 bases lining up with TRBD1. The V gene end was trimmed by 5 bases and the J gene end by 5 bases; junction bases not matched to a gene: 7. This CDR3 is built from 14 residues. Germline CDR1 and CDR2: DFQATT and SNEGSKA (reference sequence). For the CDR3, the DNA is TGCAGTGCTTACCGGGACAGGAATACCGGGGAGCTGTTTTTT. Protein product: CSAYRDRNTGELFF.

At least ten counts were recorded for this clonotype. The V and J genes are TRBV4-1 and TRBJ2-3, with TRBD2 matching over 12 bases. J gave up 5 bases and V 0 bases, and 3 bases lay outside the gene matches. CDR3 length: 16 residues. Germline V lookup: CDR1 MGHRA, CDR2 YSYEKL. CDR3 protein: CASSQEALAGGDTQYF. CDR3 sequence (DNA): TGCGCCAGCAGCCAAGAGGCACTAGCGGGAGGAGATACGCAGTATTTT.

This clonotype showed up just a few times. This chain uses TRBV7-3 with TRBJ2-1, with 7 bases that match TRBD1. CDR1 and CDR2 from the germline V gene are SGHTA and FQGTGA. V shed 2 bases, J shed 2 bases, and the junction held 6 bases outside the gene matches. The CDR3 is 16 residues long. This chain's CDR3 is CASSLETGLTYNEQFF. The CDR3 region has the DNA TGTGCCAGCAGCTTAGAGACAGGGTTGACCTACAATGAGCAGTTCTTC.

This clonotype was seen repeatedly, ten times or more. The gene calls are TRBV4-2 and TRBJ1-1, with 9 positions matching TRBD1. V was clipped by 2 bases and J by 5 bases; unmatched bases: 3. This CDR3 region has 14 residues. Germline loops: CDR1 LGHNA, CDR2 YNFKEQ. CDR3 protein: CASSQRQGGTEAFF. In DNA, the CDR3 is TGTGCCAGCAGCCAACGACAGGGGGGGACTGAAGCTTTCTTT.

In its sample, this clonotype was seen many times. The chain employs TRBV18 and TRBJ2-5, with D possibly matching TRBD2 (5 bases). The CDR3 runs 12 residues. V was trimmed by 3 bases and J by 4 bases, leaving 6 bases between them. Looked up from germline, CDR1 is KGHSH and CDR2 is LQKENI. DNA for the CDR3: TGTGCCAGCTCACCGGCGGGAGAGACCCAGTACTTC. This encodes CASSPAGETQYF. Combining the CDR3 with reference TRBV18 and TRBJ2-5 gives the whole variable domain NAGVMQNPRHLVRRRGQEARLRCSPMKGHSHVYWYRQLPEEGLKFMVYLQKENIIDESGMPKERFSAEFPKEGPSILRIQQVVRGDSAAYFCASSPAGETQYFGPGTRLLVL.

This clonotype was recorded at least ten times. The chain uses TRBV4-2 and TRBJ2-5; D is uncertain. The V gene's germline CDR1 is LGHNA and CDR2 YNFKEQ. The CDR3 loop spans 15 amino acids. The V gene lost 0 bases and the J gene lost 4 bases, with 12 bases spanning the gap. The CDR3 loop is CASSQDPSPGETQYF. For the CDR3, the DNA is TGTGCCAGCAGCCAAGATCCCTCCCCGGGAGAGACCCAGTACTTC.